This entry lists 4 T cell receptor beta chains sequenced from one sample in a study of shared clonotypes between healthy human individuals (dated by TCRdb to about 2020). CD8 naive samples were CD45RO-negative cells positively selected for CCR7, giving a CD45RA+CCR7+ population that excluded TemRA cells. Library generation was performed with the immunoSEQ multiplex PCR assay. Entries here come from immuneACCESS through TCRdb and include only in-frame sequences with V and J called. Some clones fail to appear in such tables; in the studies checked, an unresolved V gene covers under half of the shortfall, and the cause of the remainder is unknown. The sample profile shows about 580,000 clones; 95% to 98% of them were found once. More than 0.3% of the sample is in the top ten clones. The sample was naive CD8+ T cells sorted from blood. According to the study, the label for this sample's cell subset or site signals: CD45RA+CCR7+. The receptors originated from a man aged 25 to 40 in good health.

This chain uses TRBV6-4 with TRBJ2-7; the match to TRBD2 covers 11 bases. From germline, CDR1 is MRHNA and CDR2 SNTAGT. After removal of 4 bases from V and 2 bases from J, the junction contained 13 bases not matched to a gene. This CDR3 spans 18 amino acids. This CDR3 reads CASSGVGLAGGAAYEQYF. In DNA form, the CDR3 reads TGTGCCAGCAGTGGCGTTGGGCTAGCGGGAGGAGCCGCCTACGAGCAGTACTTC.

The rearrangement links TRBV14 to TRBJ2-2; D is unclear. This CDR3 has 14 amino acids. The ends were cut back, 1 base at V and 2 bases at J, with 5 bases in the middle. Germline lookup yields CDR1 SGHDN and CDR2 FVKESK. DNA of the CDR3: TGTGCCAGCAGCCAAGTTGTTAACACCGGGGAGCTGTTTTTT. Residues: CASSQVVNTGELFF.

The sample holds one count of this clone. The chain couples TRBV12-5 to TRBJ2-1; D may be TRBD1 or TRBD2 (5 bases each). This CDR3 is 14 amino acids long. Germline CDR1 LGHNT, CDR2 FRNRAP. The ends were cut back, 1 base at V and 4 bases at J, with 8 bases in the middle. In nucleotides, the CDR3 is TGTGCTAGTGGTTTGGGGGGGAAGTACAATGAGCAGTTCTTC. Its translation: CASGLGGKYNEQFF.

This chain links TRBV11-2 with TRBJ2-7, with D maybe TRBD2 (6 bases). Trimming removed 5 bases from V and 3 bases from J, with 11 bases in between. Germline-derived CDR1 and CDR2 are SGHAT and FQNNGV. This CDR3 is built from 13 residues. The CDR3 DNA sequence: TGTGCCAGCAGCCACGGGAGATACTACGAGCAGTACTTC. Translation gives CASSHGRYYEQYF.